This T cell receptor (beta chain) was retrieved from a study of Ad26.COV2.S vaccination and SARS-CoV-2 variants. Study-wide background: By the intramuscular route, Ad26.COV2.S was given once, or twice 56 days apart. Study-wide results and caveats: People who got the vaccine or the placebo had similar non-spike TCR breadth. Substantial post-vaccination breadth of spike-specific CD8+ and CD4+ T cell responses was reported.

This clone appeared a single time. Its target is unknown. Treatment reported: around 19 received Ad26.COV2.S at low or high dose, single or two shots; 5 received placebo; per-sample allocation not given. Samples analyzed were those drawn on day 63 after the first vaccine or placebo injection. Participants' vaccine, an Ad26 vector, delivered Wuhan-strain SARS-CoV-2 spike. Germline values: CDR1 SGHAT, CDR2 FQNNGV. The CDR3 totals 14 residues. The V and J ends lost 1 base and 7 bases respectively, with 8 bases between them. Some clones are missing from TCRdb's copy, which holds only in-frame ones; the method was immunoSEQ multiplex PCR. Of about 350,000 clones listed, 88% were seen once; the top ten hold about 6.4%.

The chain employs TRBV11-2 and TRBJ1-6, with no clear D. The source was peripheral blood, collected in a trial of Ad26.COV2.S vaccine versus placebo. This TCR came from a person aged 18-65 years who received the Ad26.COV2.S COVID-19 vaccine or a placebo. The CDR3 nucleotides are TGTGCCAGCAGCTTAGGCCGGGAAAATTCACCCCTCCACTTT. Translation: CASSLGRENSPLHF.